This T cell receptor (beta chain) came from a study of CD8 T cells in ankylosing spondylitis. 5'-RACE, quantitative and with molecular barcodes, yielded the TCR beta libraries. TCRdb itself ran the 5' RACE reads through MiXCR, one entry per CDR3 protein. Of a few hundred thousand distinct CDR3 sequences in the sample, around 22% were seen once. General observations from the study: Disease-linked clones, CD8+, were relatively rare in peripheral blood. As reported, disease-linked clones showed significant enrichment in matched ankylosing spondylitis synovial fluid. One TCR beta motif, made up of about 8 highly homologous variants, appeared characteristic of ankylosing spondylitis blood. Reactive arthritis synovial fluid and blood were previously reported to contain some motif variants.

A note on this clonotype: Its antigen is currently unknown.

This CDR3 has 15 amino acids. CDR1 is DFQATT, CDR2 SNEGSKA, per germline (reference sequence). V dropped 3 bases and J dropped 2; count of bases not matched to a gene: 8. Sequenced sample: blood, either unsorted or a sorted T cell fraction (not recorded which). The source is a male donor with ankylosing spondylitis. The chain recombines TRBV20-1 with TRBJ2-5; 8 bases agree with TRBD2. The CDR3 loop is CSASDSGTTQETQYF. In DNA, the CDR3 is TGCAGTGCTAGTGATAGCGGGACCACTCAAGAGACCCAGTACTTC.